This T cell receptor beta chain was profiled in a study of human T cells and chemical hapten exposure. About the study: The study patch tested 0.01% DPC on the upper back and read results at 6 days.

This clonotype was counted many times. Time point meaning: pre-sensitization, week 0. The treatment denotes: therapeutic diphenylcyclopropenone sensitization with weekly scalp DPC. CDR3 length equals 15 residues. A single record per CDR3 protein comes from TCRdb applying MiXCR to the RACE reads. The sample comprises about 260,000 distinct CDR3 sequences, 7.5% to 9% of which are singletons, and over 2% rests with the top ten. The rearrangement links TRBV21-1 to TRBJ1-1. TRBV21-1 is a pseudogene. Sample: whole blood, taken in connection with sensitization to the hapten diphenylcyclopropenone (DPC). This receptor was identified in a woman aged 35 to 49 with alopecia areata. Some clones in this sample may be carry-over from other donors' samples. CDR3 in DNA: TGTGCCAGCAGCCCCCAGGTGGGAAACATGACTGAAGCTTTCTTT. It yields the protein CASSPQVGNMTEAFF.